The 18 T cell receptor beta chains listed next were all sequenced from one sample in a study of T cells in localized non-small cell lung cancer. Sequenced by immunoSEQ multiplex PCR; TCRdb stores in-frame clones only, minus some. Among approximately 20,000 clones listed, about 91% were seen once. Sequenced material: peripheral blood, taken before any cancer treatment. The source is a man between 35 and 75 years old with stage I lung adenocarcinoma.

This clone occurred a few times. Other DNA variants within this sample encode the same CDR3. This chain uses TRBV11-2 with TRBJ2-7; D is undetermined. Germline CDR1 and CDR2: SGHAT and FQNNGV. The CDR3 spans 13 residues. V was pared by 1 base and J by 4 bases, with 8 bases between. The CDR3 nucleotides are TGTGCCAGCAGCTTAGGTAATAATTACGAGCAGTACTTC. This sequence encodes CASSLGNNYEQYF.

This rearrangement joins TRBV9 to TRBJ2-6; no firm D call. The CDR3 is 15 residues long. V was pared by 3 bases and J by 0 bases, with 7 bases between. CDR1 is SGDLS and CDR2 is YYNGEE in the germline V gene. Written as DNA, the CDR3 is TGTGCCAGCAGCGAGGTAACCTCTGGGGCCAACGTCCTGACTTTC. Amino acid sequence: CASSEVTSGANVLTF. The full variable domain, rest sourced from reference TRBV9 and TRBJ2-6, is DSGVTQTPKHLITATGQRVTLRCSPRSGDLSVYWYQQSLDQGLQFLIQYYNGEERAKGNILERFSAQQFPDLHSELNLSSLELGDSALYFCASSEVTSGANVLTFGAGSRLTVL.

With regard to this clone: This CDR3 is also generated by other DNA sequences in the sample. The chain recombines TRBV6-1 with TRBJ2-7; perhaps TRBD1 as D (5 bases). Germline assignment: CDR1 MNHNS and CDR2 SASEGT. The CDR3 covers 13 residues. Between the trimmed V and J ends, which lost 3 bases and 6 bases, there was a span of 12 bases. The CDR3 DNA is TGTGCCAGCAGTGAGTCAGGGAACGGCGAGCAGTACTTC. Translating gives CASSESGNGEQYF.

Relative to its sample, this clone is large. The chain has TRBV2 and TRBJ1-1; TRBD1 matches 7 bases. Germline V lookup: CDR1 SNHLY, CDR2 FYNNEI. V shed 6 bases, J shed 4 bases, and the junction held 11 bases outside the gene matches. The CDR3 loop spans 15 amino acids. CDR3 protein: CASSTNSRGGTEAFF. In nucleotides, the CDR3 is TGTGCCAGCAGCACCAATTCCAGGGGGGGCACTGAAGCTTTCTTT.

The rearrangement links TRBV6-6 to TRBJ2-3, with D unclear. CDR1 is MNHNY, CDR2 SVGAGI, per germline (reference sequence). V was shortened by 6 bases and J by 6 bases, with 10 bases between the two germline ends. CDR3 size: 12 residues. CDR3 DNA sequence: TGTGCCAGCAGCCGAGGCTCGGATACGCAGTATTTT. Translated, it gives CASSRGSDTQYF.

The V call is TRBV19, the J call TRBJ1-5; D is unclear. Germline V gene data show CDR1 as LNHDA and CDR2 as SQIVND (reference sequence). The CDR3 loop spans 16 amino acids. The V end was cut by 3 bases, the J end by 4 bases, with 16 bases between. The CDR3 is CASSIKGGDRNQPQHF. The CDR3 nucleotides read TGTGCCAGTAGTATTAAAGGCGGAGATAGAAATCAGCCCCAGCATTTT. The full variable domain, completed using reference TRBV19 and TRBJ1-5, is DGGITQSPKYLFRKEGQNVTLSCEQNLNHDAMYWYRQDPGQGLRLIYYSQIVNDFQKGDIAEGYSVSREKKESFPLTVTSAQKNPTAFYLCASSIKGGDRNQPQHFGDGTRLSIL.

V and J are TRBV5-1 and TRBJ2-5; 11 nucleotides align to TRBD2. Germline CDR1 reads SGHRS; CDR2 reads YFSETQ. The trim removed 6 bases at V and 4 bases at J, leaving 5 bases unmatched. This CDR3 region has 14 residues. CDR3 DNA sequence: TGCGCCAGCAAGTCCGGGACTAGCGGAGAGACCCAGTACTTC. It encodes CASKSGTSGETQYF.

V is TRBV11-2 and J is TRBJ2-1; 8 bases agree with TRBD2. Germline CDR1 is SGHAT and CDR2 is FQNNGV. Losses at the gene ends were 5 bases for V and 0 bases for J; bases not matched to a gene: 12. This CDR3 has 18 residues. The DNA of the CDR3 is TGTGCCAGCAGCCCTTACTTTAGCGGGGCCTCCTCCTACAATGAGCAGTTCTTC. This gives the protein CASSPYFSGASSYNEQFF.

The rearrangement uses TRBV6-1 and TRBJ1-6; D is unresolved. The V end lost 1 base, the J end lost 8 bases, and 15 bases lay between the germline ends. CDR1 and CDR2 (germline): MNHNS, SASEGT. The CDR3 extends over 16 amino acids. This CDR3 is CASSEVLRASDSPLHF. CDR3 in DNA: TGTGCCAGCAGTGAAGTTCTACGAGCCTCTGATTCACCCCTCCACTTT.

V usage is TRBV7-2 and J usage is TRBJ2-1, with 12 positions matching TRBD2. V gave up 4 bases and J gave up 7 bases; unmatched junction bases: 17. The CDR3 totals 19 residues. Germline V gives CDR1 SGHTA, CDR2 FQGNSA. The CDR3 loop reads CASSSYPRTSGALRNEQFF. The CDR3 bases are TGTGCCAGCAGCTCCTACCCCCGGACTAGCGGGGCCTTACGGAATGAGCAGTTCTTC.

V usage is TRBV6-1 and J usage is TRBJ1-2, with D maybe TRBD1 (5 bases). Per the germline V gene, CDR1 is MNHNS and CDR2 is SASEGT. The CDR3 has 15 residues. The ends were cut back, 10 bases at V and 6 bases at J, with 24 bases in the middle. CDR3 residues: CATPLQGKLGNGYTF. For the CDR3, the DNA is TGTGCCACCCCCCTTCAGGGAAAGTTAGGAAATGGCTACACCTTC.

CDR3 sequence: CASSQGVRGTEAFF. CDR3 DNA: TGTGCCAGCAGCCAAGGGGTACGGGGCACTGAAGCTTTCTTT. The chain joins TRBV14 to TRBJ1-1, with no clear D. This CDR3 is 14 amino acids long. Germline lookup yields CDR1 SGHDN and CDR2 FVKESK. Trimming pared 1 base from V and 4 bases from J, leaving 10 bases between.

The chain has TRBV6-1 and TRBJ1-6; a possible D gene is TRBD1 (6 bases). V was shortened by 2 bases and J by 6 bases, with 14 bases between the two germline ends. This CDR3 comprises 16 residues. Germline V lookup: CDR1 MNHNS, CDR2 SASEGT. The CDR3 region has the DNA TGTGCCAGCAGTGAACTAGGGGGTTGGAGTAATTCACCCCTCCACTTT. Translated, it gives CASSELGGWSNSPLHF.

V usage is TRBV28 and J usage is TRBJ2-7; TRBD1 matches at 8 bases. V shed 6 bases and J 5 bases; nucleotides not matched to a gene: 12. CDR1 and CDR2 from the germline V gene are MDHEN and SYDVKM. This CDR3 has 15 amino acids. The CDR3 DNA reads TGTGCCAGCAGCAGTGGTGGACAGGGTCAAGACGAGCAGTACTTC. Translated: CASSSGGQGQDEQYF.

The chain links TRBV30 to TRBJ1-1; 7 nucleotides match TRBD1. CDR3 length: 13 residues. Germline CDR1 and CDR2: GTSNPN and SVGIG (reference sequence). V shed 2 bases, J shed 2 bases, and the junction held 2 bases outside the gene matches. The CDR3 region is CAWSRQGNTEAFF. CDR3 coding DNA: TGTGCCTGGAGTAGACAGGGAAACACTGAAGCTTTCTTT.

CDR3 region: CASNPTGFSYGYTF. In nucleotides, the CDR3 is TGTGCCAGCAATCCTACGGGCTTTAGTTATGGCTACACCTTC. This chain uses TRBV6-1 with TRBJ1-2; no clear D. Germline V lookup: CDR1 MNHNS, CDR2 SASEGT. The V and J ends lost 7 bases and 5 bases respectively, with 17 bases between them. The CDR3 is made up of 14 amino acids.

This clone came up a few times. The CDR3 spells CASSQDSGRLNTGELFF. The DNA of the CDR3 is TGCGCCAGCAGCCAAGATTCGGGACGGCTGAACACCGGGGAGCTGTTTTTT. V is TRBV4-1 and J is TRBJ2-2; D assignment may be TRBD1 or TRBD2 (5 bases each). CDR3 length: 17 amino acids. The V gene's germline CDR1 is MGHRA and CDR2 YSYEKL. Between the trimmed V and J ends, which lost 0 bases and 1 base, there was a span of 12 bases.

The chain is built from TRBV19 and TRBJ1-1, with D tentatively TRBD1 (6 bases). The germline CDR1 and CDR2 sequences are LNHDA and SQIVND (reference sequence). The CDR3 runs 12 residues. Trimming removed 4 bases at V and 10 bases at J, with 13 bases between. The CDR3 spells CASSTQGRGAFF. The CDR3, as DNA: TGTGCCAGTAGTACGCAGGGGAGGGGAGCTTTCTTT.